Presented here are 21 T cell receptor beta chains from one specimen sequenced in a study of cytomegalovirus exposure and HLA in healthy donors. It was with 60 Vbeta and 13 Jbeta primers that the PCR ran. The repertoire was sequenced with immunoSEQ multiplex PCR; TCRdb's copy has only in-frame clones and lacks some. The sample lists fewer than 250,000 clones; around 80% were seen once. Sequenced input: PBMCs. The origin of the receptors is a man aged 25-40 years in good health and CMV-seronegative.

A single count supports this clone. V usage is TRBV10-1 and J usage is TRBJ2-1, with 7 bases identical to TRBD1. CDR3 length: 11 amino acids. Germline V gene data show CDR1 as WNHNN and CDR2 as SYGVQD (reference sequence). Unmatched junction bases numbered 0, after V lost 4 bases and J lost 9 bases. The CDR3 nucleotides read TGCGCCAGCAGTGGGGACAGTGAGCAGTTCTTC. Translated, it gives CASSGDSEQFF.

The chain carries TRBV6-1 and TRBJ2-7; D unclear. The CDR3 spans 16 residues. Germline lookup yields CDR1 MNHNS and CDR2 SASEGT. V lost 2 bases and J lost 0, with 14 bases in between. For the CDR3, the DNA is TGTGCCAGCAGTGAAAGACTCAGCCCGAGCTCCTACGAGCAGTACTTC. As protein: CASSERLSPSSYEQYF.

This chain joins TRBV5-6 and TRBJ2-7; 15 nucleotides align to TRBD2. V lost 4 bases and J lost 4; bases outside the gene matches: 6. The V gene's germline CDR1 is SGHDT and CDR2 YYEEEE. The CDR3 has 16 residues. The CDR3 DNA reads as TGTGCCAGCAGCCCGGGACTAGCGGGGGGAGGGTACGAGCAGTACTTC. The encoded protein is CASSPGLAGGGYEQYF.

The CDR3 region has the DNA TGCAGTGCTACCAGGGCGGATGAGCAGTTCTTC. Translating it yields CSATRADEQFF. This chain links TRBV20-1 with TRBJ2-1; possible D gene TRBD1, 5 bases. The V end lost 4 bases, the J end lost 8 bases, and 9 bases lay between the germline ends. The germline V gene has CDR1 DFQATT and CDR2 SNEGSKA (reference sequence). This CDR3 has 11 amino acids.

The gene calls are TRBV5-1 and TRBJ2-7; 9 positions agree with TRBD1. This CDR3 has 14 amino acids. The J segment lost 3 bases and the V segment lost 4 bases, leaving 5 bases of the junction unmatched. The germline CDR1 and CDR2 sequences are SGHRS and YFSETQ. The DNA for the CDR3 is TGCGCCAGCAGCAAACAGGGGGCATTCTACGAGCAGTACTTC. This gives the protein CASSKQGAFYEQYF.

This chain connects TRBV4-2 to TRBJ2-1; D not certain. Germline V gene sequence: CDR1 LGHNA, CDR2 YNFKEQ. With 1 base removed from V and 5 bases from J, the gap between germline ends came to 12 bases. The CDR3 is 15 amino acids. The CDR3 DNA sequence: TGTGCCAGCAGCCAAGTATCTCCCAGAAACAATGAGCAGTTCTTC. The encoded protein is CASSQVSPRNNEQFF.

The chain links TRBV9 to TRBJ2-3; 10 positions agree with TRBD1. Germline V gene sequence: CDR1 SGDLS, CDR2 YYNGEE. The CDR3 is 15 residues long. V was pared by 4 bases and J by 3 bases, with 5 bases of the junction left unmatched. This chain's CDR3 is CASSPWTGGTDTQYF. DNA of the CDR3: TGTGCCAGCAGCCCCTGGACAGGGGGTACAGATACGCAGTATTTT. Filled out from reference TRBV9 and TRBJ2-3, the complete variable domain reads DSGVTQTPKHLITATGQRVTLRCSPRSGDLSVYWYQQSLDQGLQFLIQYYNGEERAKGNILERFSAQQFPDLHSELNLSSLELGDSALYFCASSPWTGGTDTQYFGPGTRLTVL.

The V gene is TRBV28, the J gene TRBJ2-2; 10 nucleotides line up with TRBD2. CDR1 is MDHEN and CDR2 is SYDVKM in the germline V gene. This CDR3 is built from 16 residues. V gave up 2 bases and J gave up 5 bases; unmatched junction bases: 5. In DNA form, the CDR3 reads TGTGCCAGCAGTTTAAGCCTAGCGGGGGTTACCGGGGAGCTGTTTTTT. It is translated as CASSLSLAGVTGELFF.

V gene TRBV6-6 combines with J gene TRBJ1-2; D gene uncertain. Germline loops: CDR1 MNHNY, CDR2 SVGAGI (reference sequence). Trimming removed 7 bases at V and 4 bases at J, with 16 bases between. The CDR3 totals 14 residues. CDR3 in amino acids: CASTITAEGYGYTF. The CDR3 DNA sequence: TGTGCCAGCACTATTACCGCCGAGGGCTATGGCTACACCTTC.

This chain connects TRBV29-1 to TRBJ1-1, with 7 positions matching TRBD1. The CDR3 is 16 amino acids. Germline loops: CDR1 SQVTM, CDR2 ANQGSEA. Trimming at V came to 4 bases and at J to 0 bases, leaving 11 bases not matched to a gene. The DNA of the CDR3 is TGCAGCGTTGTCCTTCCTGACAGGGTTTTGAACACTGAAGCTTTCTTT. This translates into CSVVLPDRVLNTEAFF.

There are a few counts of this clone. The J gene is TRBJ2-1, the V gene TRBV5-1, with TRBD2 matching 7 bases. The CDR3 length is 17 residues. V lost 0 bases and J lost 10; bases outside the gene matches: 16. CDR1 SGHRS and CDR2 YFSETQ come from the germline V gene. DNA for the CDR3: TGCGCCAGCAGCTTGGGGGCGACAGCGGGGAACAACGGGGAGCAGTTCTTC. It yields the protein CASSLGATAGNNGEQFF.

The CDR3 loop is CASSLQQGTYEQYF. Here the CDR3 DNA reads TGTGCCAGCAGCTTACAACAGGGGACCTACGAGCAGTACTTC. This chain links TRBV7-8 with TRBJ2-7; TRBD1 agrees at 7 bases. This CDR3 has 14 residues. V lost 2 bases and J lost 2; bases outside the gene matches: 3. The germline gives CDR1 SGHVS, CDR2 FQNEAQ. The full variable domain, completed using reference TRBV7-8 and TRBJ2-7, is GAGVSQSPRYKVAKRGQDVALRCDPISGHVSLFWYQQALGQGPEFLTYFQNEAQLDKSGLPSDRFFAERPEGSVSTLKIQRTQQEDSAVYLCASSLQQGTYEQYFGPGTRLTVT.

The chain has TRBV7-2 and TRBJ1-5; 7 bases are a match to TRBD1. Germline V gene sequence: CDR1 SGHTA, CDR2 FQGNSA. Trimming at V came to 1 base and at J to 8 bases, leaving 8 bases not matched to a gene. There are 15 residues in the CDR3. CDR3 in DNA: TGTGCCAGCAGCTTAGAAGGGGGCGCAGGGAAGCCCCAGCATTTT. Translated: CASSLEGGAGKPQHF.

The rearrangement joins TRBV4-2 to TRBJ2-3; D may be TRBD2 (5 bases). The CDR3 runs to 16 residues. The germline CDR1 and CDR2 sequences are LGHNA and YNFKEQ. Trimming took off 3 bases at V and 4 bases at J, with 17 bases between the two ends. CDR3 region: CASSHGQWGAPDTQYF. In nucleotides, the CDR3 is TGTGCCAGCAGCCACGGGCAGTGGGGAGCCCCAGATACGCAGTATTTT.

The chain couples TRBV9 to TRBJ1-3, with D maybe TRBD1 (5 bases). V was shortened by 1 base and J by 0 bases, with 5 bases between the two germline ends. CDR1 SGDLS and CDR2 YYNGEE come from the germline V gene. This CDR3 comprises 14 residues. The CDR3 sequence is CASSVRGSGNTIYF. CDR3 nucleotide sequence: TGTGCCAGCAGCGTAAGGGGCTCTGGAAACACCATATATTTT. Using reference TRBV9 and TRBJ1-3 for the parts outside the CDR3, the full variable domain is DSGVTQTPKHLITATGQRVTLRCSPRSGDLSVYWYQQSLDQGLQFLIQYYNGEERAKGNILERFSAQQFPDLHSELNLSSLELGDSALYFCASSVRGSGNTIYFGEGSWLTVV.

The rearrangement links TRBV23-1 to TRBJ1-5, with a possible D match to TRBD1 (5 bases). TRBV23-1 is an open reading frame whose function is uncertain. The CDR3 is made up of 19 amino acids. With 0 bases removed from V and 1 base from J, the gap between germline ends came to 19 bases. The CDR3 sequence is CASSQSSGGPPRSNQPQHF. In DNA, the CDR3 is TGCGCCAGCAGTCAATCCTCCGGGGGACCCCCAAGGAGCAATCAGCCCCAGCATTTT.

The V call is TRBV9, the J call TRBJ2-3; D may be TRBD2 (6 bases). This CDR3 region has 16 residues. V lost 0 bases and J 1 base, leaving 12 bases between the germline ends. Germline values: CDR1 SGDLS, CDR2 YYNGEE. The CDR3 DNA reads TGTGCCAGCAGCGTAGCTGCGTGGGGGGGCACAGATACGCAGTATTTT. Translated, it gives CASSVAAWGGTDTQYF.

This clone has just a few counts. Here the CDR3 reads CASSWTGAYEQYF. For the CDR3, the DNA is TGTGCCAGCAGTTGGACAGGGGCCTACGAGCAGTACTTC. The chain joins TRBV28 to TRBJ2-7; TRBD1 matches at 9 bases. Germline V gives CDR1 MDHEN, CDR2 SYDVKM. This CDR3 is built from 13 residues. The V segment lost 4 bases and the J segment 2 bases; nucleotides outside the gene matches: 0.

The genes are TRBV11-1 and TRBJ2-7, with 12 bases lining up with TRBD1. Germline CDR1 reads SGHAT; CDR2 reads FQDESV (reference sequence). The CDR3 is made up of 15 amino acids. V lost 5 bases to trimming and J lost 6 bases; unmatched junction nucleotides: 8. The chain's CDR3 is CASSHEAGQGAEQYF. The CDR3 DNA sequence: TGTGCCAGCAGCCATGAGGCGGGACAGGGGGCCGAGCAGTACTTC.

The genes are TRBV11-2 and TRBJ2-5, with unresolved D. The CDR3 runs to 14 residues. CDR1 and CDR2 (germline): SGHAT, FQNNGV. The V end was cut by 5 bases, the J end by 5 bases, with 15 bases between. CDR3 region: CASSIGASRETQYF. DNA of the CDR3: TGTGCCAGCAGCATCGGAGCCTCTCGGGAGACCCAGTACTTC.

The chain couples TRBV28 to TRBJ1-2; TRBD1 is a possible D gene (6 bases). This CDR3 has 16 residues. V was trimmed by 7 bases and J by 0 bases, leaving 18 bases between them. Germline V gives CDR1 MDHEN, CDR2 SYDVKM. The CDR3 nucleotides read TGTGCCAGCATTACGACAGGACCCGCAGCTAACTATGGCTACACCTTC. Protein product: CASITTGPAANYGYTF.